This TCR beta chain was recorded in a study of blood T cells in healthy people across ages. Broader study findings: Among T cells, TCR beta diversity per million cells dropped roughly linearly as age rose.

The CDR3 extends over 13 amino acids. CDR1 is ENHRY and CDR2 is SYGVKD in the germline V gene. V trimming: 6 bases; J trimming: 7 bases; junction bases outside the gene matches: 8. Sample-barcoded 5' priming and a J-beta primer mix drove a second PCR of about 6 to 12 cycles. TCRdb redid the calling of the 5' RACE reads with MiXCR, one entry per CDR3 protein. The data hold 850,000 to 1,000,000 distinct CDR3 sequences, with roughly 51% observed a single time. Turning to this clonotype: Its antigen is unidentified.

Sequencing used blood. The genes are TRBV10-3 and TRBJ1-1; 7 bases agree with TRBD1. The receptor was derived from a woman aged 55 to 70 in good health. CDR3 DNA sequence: TGTGCCATCAGCGTTACAGGGGAGAGTGAAGCTTTCTTT. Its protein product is CAISVTGESEAFF.